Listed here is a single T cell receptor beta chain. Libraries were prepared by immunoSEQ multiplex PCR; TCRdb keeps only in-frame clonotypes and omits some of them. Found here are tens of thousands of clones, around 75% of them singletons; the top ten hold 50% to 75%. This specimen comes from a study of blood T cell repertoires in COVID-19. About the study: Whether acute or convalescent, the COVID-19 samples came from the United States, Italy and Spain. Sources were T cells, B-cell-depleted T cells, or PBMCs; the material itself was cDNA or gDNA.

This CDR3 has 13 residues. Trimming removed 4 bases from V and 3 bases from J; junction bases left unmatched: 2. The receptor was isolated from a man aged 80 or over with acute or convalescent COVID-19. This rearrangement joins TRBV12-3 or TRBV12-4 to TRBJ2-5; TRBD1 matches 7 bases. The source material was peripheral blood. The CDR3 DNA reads TGTGCCAGCAGTTGGGACAGTAAAGAGACCCAGTACTTC. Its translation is CASSWDSKETQYF.